One sample yielded the 22 T cell receptor beta chains listed below, sequenced in a study of blood T cell repertoires in COVID-19. Repertoires were generated with immunoSEQ multiplex PCR, while TCRdb's copy carries only in-frame clones and drops some. The data contain 300,000 to 350,000 clones, around 86% of them singletons. Sequencing input: peripheral blood. The receptor source for this set is a woman aged 50 to 60 with COVID-19, enrolled during active disease.

This rearrangement joins TRBV6-2 or TRBV6-3 to TRBJ2-7; D not resolved. This CDR3 has 12 residues. The germline gives CDR1 MNHEY, CDR2 SVGEGT. The V end lost 4 bases, the J end lost 4 bases, and 8 bases lay between the germline ends. CDR3 nucleotide sequence: TGTGCCAGCAGTTTTTCCTTTTACGAGCAGTACTTC. This translates into CASSFSFYEQYF.

The gene calls are TRBV5-4 and TRBJ1-1; TRBD1 aligns across 9 bases. Per germline, CDR1 SGHNT and CDR2 YYREEE (reference sequence). Unmatched junction bases numbered 2, after V lost 4 bases and J lost 4 bases. The CDR3 is made up of 13 amino acids. The CDR3 sequence: CASSLTGGTEAFF. The CDR3 DNA sequence: TGTGCCAGCAGCCTGACAGGGGGCACTGAAGCTTTCTTT.

The chain links TRBV7-2 to TRBJ1-1; the D is unclear. The CDR3 contains 15 residues. Per the germline V gene, CDR1 is SGHTA and CDR2 is FQGNSA. The V and J ends lost 5 bases and 4 bases respectively, with 17 bases between them. CDR3: CASSTRGSAGTEAFF. As DNA, the CDR3 is TGTGCCAGCAGCACGAGAGGGTCCGCTGGCACTGAAGCTTTCTTT.

This sequence joins TRBV28 and TRBJ1-3; D not certain. The germline V and J ends were trimmed by 5 bases and 8 bases, with 13 bases remaining between them. CDR1 is MDHEN, CDR2 SYDVKM, per germline. This CDR3 has 13 amino acids. CDR3 sequence: CASSPRRGDTIYF. The DNA for the CDR3 is TGTGCCAGCAGTCCCCGGCGGGGAGACACCATATATTTT.

J is TRBJ1-1 and V is TRBV3-1 (or the pseudogene TRBV3-2); perhaps TRBD1 as D (5 bases). The CDR3 spans 16 residues. Germline lookup yields CDR1 LGHDT and CDR2 YNNKEL (reference sequence). Trimming took off 0 bases at V and 7 bases at J, with 18 bases between the two ends. CDR3 protein: CASSQEGRGRTNEAFF. CDR3 coding DNA: TGTGCCAGCAGCCAAGAAGGGCGGGGCAGAACCAATGAAGCTTTCTTT.

The gene calls are TRBV5-6 and TRBJ2-5, with TRBD1 matching over 7 bases. CDR3 length: 15 amino acids. Trimming removed 6 bases from V and 8 bases from J; junction bases left unmatched: 16. The germline CDR1 and CDR2 sequences are SGHDT and YYEEEE. The DNA of the CDR3 is TGTGCCAGCATCAATACGGGACAGCTCAAGAGTACCCAGTACTTC. As protein: CASINTGQLKSTQYF.

This chain uses TRBV6-4 with TRBJ1-2; 10 nucleotides agree with TRBD1. The CDR3 is 14 residues long. V was pared by 2 bases and J by 6 bases, with 3 bases of the junction left unmatched. Germline-derived CDR1 and CDR2 are MRHNA and SNTAGT. The DNA for the CDR3 is TGTGCCAGCAGTGACCCGGGACAGGGGAATGGCTACACCTTC. Its translation: CASSDPGQGNGYTF.

The chain links TRBV19 to TRBJ1-1; the match to TRBD1 covers 7 bases. This CDR3 spans 14 amino acids. Germline V gives CDR1 LNHDA, CDR2 SQIVND (reference sequence). Unmatched junction bases numbered 7, after V lost 8 bases and J lost 1 base. The CDR3: CASHRRGENTEAFF. In DNA form, the CDR3 reads TGTGCCAGTCACCGCAGGGGGGAGAACACTGAAGCTTTCTTT.

The chain has TRBV30 and TRBJ1-1; 8 positions agree with TRBD1. This CDR3 is built from 18 residues. Germline assignment: CDR1 GTSNPN and CDR2 SVGIG (reference sequence). The junction had 18 bases not matched to a gene; V was cut back by 2 bases and J by 4 bases. The CDR3 coding sequence is TGTGCCTGGAGTATCCGAGGGAGAACAGGGGGAAGGAGCACTGAAGCTTTCTTT. This codes for CAWSIRGRTGGRSTEAFF.

The V call is TRBV6-5, the J call TRBJ1-5; TRBD1 is a possible D gene (5 bases). The CDR3 loop spans 15 amino acids. The V and J ends lost 8 bases and 0 bases respectively, with 14 bases between them. Germline CDR1 reads MNHEY; CDR2 reads SVGAGI. CDR3 region: CASWRGPYSNQPQHF. As DNA, the CDR3 is TGTGCCAGCTGGAGGGGTCCCTATAGCAATCAGCCCCAGCATTTT.

The chain has TRBV10-1 and TRBJ2-1; 8 bases fit TRBD1. CDR1 is WNHNN, CDR2 SYGVQD, per germline (reference sequence). This CDR3 is built from 15 residues. With V trimmed by 5 bases and J by 4 bases, 7 bases remained unmatched. Here the CDR3 reads CASSRQGMVYNEQFF. For the CDR3, the DNA is TGCGCCAGCAGTCGACAGGGGATGGTGTACAATGAGCAGTTCTTC.

CDR3 DNA: TGCGCCAGCAGTCCGGACTTCACAGATACGCAGTATTTT. It encodes CASSPDFTDTQYF. The chain couples TRBV10-1 to TRBJ2-3, with D tentatively TRBD2 (5 bases). The germline V and J ends were trimmed by 5 bases and 2 bases, with 8 bases remaining between them. Germline CDR1 and CDR2: WNHNN and SYGVQD (reference sequence). This CDR3 has 13 residues.

J is TRBJ2-5 and V is TRBV11-1; 10 bases map to TRBD1. There are 16 residues in the CDR3. The germline CDR1 and CDR2 sequences are SGHAT and FQDESV (reference sequence). The V gene end was trimmed by 1 base and the J gene end by 3 bases; junction bases not matched to a gene: 5. DNA of the CDR3: TGTGCCAGCAGCTTAGGACGGACAGGGGGGAAAGAGACCCAGTACTTC. Translating gives CASSLGRTGGKETQYF.

Concerning this clone: The DNA is omitted, as the CDR3 cannot be located on it reliably, and the CDR3 follows TCRdb's listing. CDR3 amino acids: CASSFLWGREQYF. The J gene is TRBJ2-7, the V gene TRBV7-9; TRBD1, as called in the table, went unchecked against the DNA. The CDR3 length equals 13 residues, ends included. Germline V gene lookup returns CDR1 SEHNR and CDR2 FQNEAQ (reference sequence).

This clone has a single count. The chain uses TRBV18 and TRBJ2-6; the match to TRBD2 covers 8 bases. The junction had 10 bases not matched to a gene; V was cut back by 0 bases and J by 0 bases. The CDR3 contains 20 residues. Germline assignment: CDR1 KGHSH and CDR2 LQKENI. The CDR3 nucleotides are TGTGCCAGCTCACCACCGCTAGGTGGTAGCGGGACCTCTGGGGCCAACGTCCTGACTTTC. It encodes CASSPPLGGSGTSGANVLTF.

The rearrangement joins TRBV24-1 to TRBJ2-7; a possible D gene is TRBD1 (6 bases). CDR3 length: 13 amino acids. The V end lost 4 bases, the J end lost 7 bases, and 13 bases lay between the germline ends. Germline CDR1 KGHDR, CDR2 SFDVKD. CDR3 protein: CATSDPGEREQYF. CDR3 DNA sequence: TGTGCCACCAGTGACCCAGGGGAGAGGGAGCAGTACTTC.

The chain couples TRBV7-2 to TRBJ2-1; 13 nucleotides line up with TRBD2. Germline V lookup: CDR1 SGHTA, CDR2 FQGNSA. Unmatched junction bases numbered 6, after V lost 6 bases and J lost 7 bases. This CDR3 region has 15 residues. Here the CDR3 DNA reads TGTGCCAGCAGGGGATCGACTAGCGGGAGGAATGAGCAGTTCTTC. This codes for CASRGSTSGRNEQFF.

V gene TRBV19 combines with J gene TRBJ1-6; D might be TRBD1 (5 bases). CDR1 and CDR2 from the germline V gene are LNHDA and SQIVND (reference sequence). The CDR3 extends over 16 amino acids. V was clipped by 3 bases and J by 5 bases, with 14 bases between them. The CDR3 coding sequence is TGTGCCAGTAGTATCAGCGAAGGGGCCGATAATTCACCCCTCCACTTT. Protein: CASSISEGADNSPLHF.

V and J are TRBV5-1 and TRBJ2-5, with 7 nucleotides matching TRBD2. The V gene end was trimmed by 5 bases and the J gene end by 2 bases; junction bases not matched to a gene: 6. The CDR3 loop spans 14 amino acids. Germline loops: CDR1 SGHRS, CDR2 YFSETQ. CDR3 nucleotides: TGCGCCAGCAGGGGGGGGAGCGGGCAAGAGACCCAGTACTTC. It codes for CASRGGSGQETQYF.

The chain is built from TRBV13 and TRBJ2-3; 8 bases match TRBD2. The CDR3 loop spans 15 amino acids. V lost 5 bases and J lost 3; bases outside the gene matches: 7. Germline loops: CDR1 PRHDT, CDR2 FYEKMQ (reference sequence). For the CDR3, the DNA is TGTGCCAGCAGCCCGGGACTAGTTGGGACAGATACGCAGTATTTT. It is translated as CASSPGLVGTDTQYF. The whole variable domain, remainder taken from reference TRBV13 and TRBJ2-3, is AAGVIQSPRHLIKEKRETATLKCYPIPRHDTVYWYQQGPGQDPQFLISFYEKMQSDKGSIPDRFSAQQFSDYHSELNMSSLELGDSALYFCASSPGLVGTDTQYFGPGTRLTVL.

For this clone: At the DNA level, this CDR3 is encoded by other sequences in the same sample as well. The chain joins TRBV25-1 to TRBJ1-1, with D possibly TRBD1 on 5 matching bases. Germline V lookup: CDR1 MGHDK, CDR2 SYGVNS. The germline V and J ends were trimmed by 4 bases and 0 bases, with 12 bases remaining between them. There are 15 residues in the CDR3. In DNA form, the CDR3 reads TGTGCCAGCAGTGCTTCGGGGGGACTGAACACTGAAGCTTTCTTT. Translation gives CASSASGGLNTEAFF.

This rearrangement joins TRBV15 to TRBJ1-2; D is possibly TRBD1 (6 bases). The CDR3 extends over 15 amino acids. Trimming removed 3 bases from V and 2 bases from J, with 13 bases in between. The germline CDR1 and CDR2 sequences are LNHNV and YYDKDF (reference sequence). CDR3 in DNA: TGTGCCACCAGCAGGCAAGGGGGACTAAACTATGGCTACACCTTC. Its protein product is CATSRQGGLNYGYTF.